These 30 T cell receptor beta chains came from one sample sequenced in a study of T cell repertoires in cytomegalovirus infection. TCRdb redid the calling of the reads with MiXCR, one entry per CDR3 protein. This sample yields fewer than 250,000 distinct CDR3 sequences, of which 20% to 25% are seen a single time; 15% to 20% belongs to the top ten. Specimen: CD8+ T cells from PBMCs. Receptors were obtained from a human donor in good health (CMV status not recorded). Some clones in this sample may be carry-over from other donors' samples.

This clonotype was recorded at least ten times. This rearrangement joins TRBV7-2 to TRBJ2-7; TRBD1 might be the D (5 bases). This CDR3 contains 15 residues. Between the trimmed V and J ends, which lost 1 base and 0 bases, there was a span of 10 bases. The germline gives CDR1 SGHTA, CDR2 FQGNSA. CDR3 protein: CASSLDPGPSYEQYF. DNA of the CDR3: TGTGCCAGCAGCTTAGACCCAGGGCCCTCCTACGAGCAGTACTTC.

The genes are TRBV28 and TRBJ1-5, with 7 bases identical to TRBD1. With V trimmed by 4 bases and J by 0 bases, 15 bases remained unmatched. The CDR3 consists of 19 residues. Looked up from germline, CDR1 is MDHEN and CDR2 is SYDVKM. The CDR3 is CASSSDPRDSVYSNQPQHF. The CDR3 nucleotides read TGTGCCAGCAGTTCCGACCCCCGGGACAGCGTTTATAGCAATCAGCCCCAGCATTTT.

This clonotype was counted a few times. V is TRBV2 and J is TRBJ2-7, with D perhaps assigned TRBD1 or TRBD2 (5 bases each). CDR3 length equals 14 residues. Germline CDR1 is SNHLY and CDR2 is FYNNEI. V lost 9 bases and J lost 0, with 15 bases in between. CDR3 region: CASKRPGTSYEQYF. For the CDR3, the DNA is TGTGCCAGTAAGCGGCCGGGGACCTCCTACGAGCAGTACTTC.

CDR3 in DNA: TGTGCCAGCAGTGATGTTGCGGGGGGGCTAACAGATACGCAGTATTTT. Translation gives CASSDVAGGLTDTQYF. The chain recombines TRBV2 with TRBJ2-3; 9 nucleotides line up with TRBD2. CDR1 and CDR2 (germline): SNHLY, FYNNEI. The CDR3 has 16 amino acids. The V segment lost 3 bases and the J segment 3 bases; nucleotides outside the gene matches: 7.

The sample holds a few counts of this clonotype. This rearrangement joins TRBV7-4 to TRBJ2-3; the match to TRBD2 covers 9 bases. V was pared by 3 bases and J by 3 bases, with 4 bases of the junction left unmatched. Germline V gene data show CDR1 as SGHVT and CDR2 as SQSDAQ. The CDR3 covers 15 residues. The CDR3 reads CASSFQAGGTDTQYF. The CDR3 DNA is TGTGCCAGCAGCTTCCAAGCGGGGGGTACAGATACGCAGTATTTT.

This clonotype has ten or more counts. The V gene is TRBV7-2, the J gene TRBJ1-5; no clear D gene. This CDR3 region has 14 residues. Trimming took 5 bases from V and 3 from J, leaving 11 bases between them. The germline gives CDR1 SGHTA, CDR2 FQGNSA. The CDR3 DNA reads TGTGCCAGCAGCCTCCGAGGGAACAATCAGCCCCAGCATTTT. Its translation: CASSLRGNNQPQHF.

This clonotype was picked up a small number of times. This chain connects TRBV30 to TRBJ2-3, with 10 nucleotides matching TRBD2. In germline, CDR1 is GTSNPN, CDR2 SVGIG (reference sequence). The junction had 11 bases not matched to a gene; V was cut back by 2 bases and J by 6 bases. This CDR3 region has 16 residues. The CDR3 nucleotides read TGTGCCTGGAGTCGACTAGCGGGCGGGCTCGGGGATACGCAGTATTTT. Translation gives CAWSRLAGGLGDTQYF.

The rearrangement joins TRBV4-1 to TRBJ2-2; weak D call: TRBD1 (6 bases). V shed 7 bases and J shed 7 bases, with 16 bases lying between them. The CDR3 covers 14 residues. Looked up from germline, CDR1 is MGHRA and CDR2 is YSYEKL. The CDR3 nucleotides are TGCGCCAGCAAGGTCGCCAGGGGTGGCGGGGAGCTGTTTTTT. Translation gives CASKVARGGGELFF.

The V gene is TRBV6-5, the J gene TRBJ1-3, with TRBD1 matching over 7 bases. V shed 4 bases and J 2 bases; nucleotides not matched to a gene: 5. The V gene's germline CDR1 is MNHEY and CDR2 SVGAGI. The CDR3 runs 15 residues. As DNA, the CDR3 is TGTGCCAGCAGTTTCGGACAGGTTGCTGGAAACACCATATATTTT. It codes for CASSFGQVAGNTIYF.

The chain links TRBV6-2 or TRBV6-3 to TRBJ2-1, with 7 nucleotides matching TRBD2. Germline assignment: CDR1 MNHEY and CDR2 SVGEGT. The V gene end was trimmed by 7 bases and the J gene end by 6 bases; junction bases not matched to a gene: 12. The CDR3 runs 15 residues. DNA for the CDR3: TGTGCCAGCACCCCTTCGGCTAGCGGTTTCAATGAGCAGTTCTTC. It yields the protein CASTPSASGFNEQFF.

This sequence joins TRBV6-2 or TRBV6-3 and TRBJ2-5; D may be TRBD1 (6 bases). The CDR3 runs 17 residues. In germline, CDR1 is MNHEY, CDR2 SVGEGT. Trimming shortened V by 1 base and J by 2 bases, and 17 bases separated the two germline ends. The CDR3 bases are TGTGCCAGCAGTTACTTCGGCCAGGGGAACCTACAAGAGACCCAGTACTTC. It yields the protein CASSYFGQGNLQETQYF.

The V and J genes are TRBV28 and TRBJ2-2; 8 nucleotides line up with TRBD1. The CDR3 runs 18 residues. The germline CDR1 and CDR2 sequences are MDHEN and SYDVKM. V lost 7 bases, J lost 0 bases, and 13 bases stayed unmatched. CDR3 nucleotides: TGTGCCAGCACCGACAGGGGCCATTCTACTACGAACACCGGGGAGCTGTTTTTT. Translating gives CASTDRGHSTTNTGELFF.

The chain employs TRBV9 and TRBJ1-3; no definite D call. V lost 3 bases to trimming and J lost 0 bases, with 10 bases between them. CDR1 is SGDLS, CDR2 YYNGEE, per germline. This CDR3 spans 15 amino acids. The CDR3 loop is CASSATTSSGNTIYF. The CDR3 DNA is TGTGCCAGCAGCGCGACGACATCCTCTGGAAACACCATATATTTT.

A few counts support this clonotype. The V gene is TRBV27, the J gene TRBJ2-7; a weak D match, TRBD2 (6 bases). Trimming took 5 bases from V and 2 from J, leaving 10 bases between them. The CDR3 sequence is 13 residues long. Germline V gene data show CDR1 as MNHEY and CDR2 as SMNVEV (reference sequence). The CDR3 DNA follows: TGTGCCAGCAGTCCCGGGGGTCCCTACGAGCAGTACTTC. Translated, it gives CASSPGGPYEQYF.

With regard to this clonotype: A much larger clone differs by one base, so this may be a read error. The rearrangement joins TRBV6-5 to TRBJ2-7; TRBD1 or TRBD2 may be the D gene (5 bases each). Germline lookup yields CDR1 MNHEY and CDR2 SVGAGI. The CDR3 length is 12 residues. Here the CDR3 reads CASRSFRDEHYF. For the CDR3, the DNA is TGTGCCAGCAGATCCTTCAGGGACGAGCATTACTTC.

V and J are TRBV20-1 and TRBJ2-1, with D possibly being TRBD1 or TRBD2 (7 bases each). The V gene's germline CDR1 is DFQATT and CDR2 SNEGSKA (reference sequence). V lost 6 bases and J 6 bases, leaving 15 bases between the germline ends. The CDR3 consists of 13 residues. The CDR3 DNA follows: TGCAGTGCCCTAGGGAGGGGGCGCAATGAGCAGTTCTTC. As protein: CSALGRGRNEQFF.

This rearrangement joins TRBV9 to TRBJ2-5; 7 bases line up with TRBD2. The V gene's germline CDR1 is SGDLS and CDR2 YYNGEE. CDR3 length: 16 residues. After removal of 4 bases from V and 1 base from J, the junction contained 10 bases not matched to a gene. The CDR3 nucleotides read TGTGCCAGCAGCCCCTGGGGGGGGGGACCCCAAGAGACCCAGTACTTC. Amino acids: CASSPWGGGPQETQYF.

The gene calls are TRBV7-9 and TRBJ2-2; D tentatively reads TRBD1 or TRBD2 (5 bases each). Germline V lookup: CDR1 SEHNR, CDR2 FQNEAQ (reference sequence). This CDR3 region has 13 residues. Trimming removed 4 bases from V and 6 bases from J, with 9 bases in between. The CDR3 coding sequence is TGTGCCAGCAGCTCCGGGACCCCCGGGGAGCTGTTTTTT. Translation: CASSSGTPGELFF.

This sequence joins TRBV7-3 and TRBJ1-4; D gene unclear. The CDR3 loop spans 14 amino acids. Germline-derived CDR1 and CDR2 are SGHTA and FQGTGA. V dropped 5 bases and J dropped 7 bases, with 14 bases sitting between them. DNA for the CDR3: TGTGCCAGCAGCGAGTCGACGAGAGGTGAAAAACTGTTTTTT. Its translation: CASSESTRGEKLFF.

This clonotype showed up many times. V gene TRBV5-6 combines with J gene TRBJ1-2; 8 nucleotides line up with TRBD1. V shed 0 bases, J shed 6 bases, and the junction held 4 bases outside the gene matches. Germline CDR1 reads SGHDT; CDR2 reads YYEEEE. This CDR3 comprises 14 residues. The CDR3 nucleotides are TGTGCCAGCAGCTTGGAGCAGGGGGCCGATGGCTACACCTTC. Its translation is CASSLEQGADGYTF.

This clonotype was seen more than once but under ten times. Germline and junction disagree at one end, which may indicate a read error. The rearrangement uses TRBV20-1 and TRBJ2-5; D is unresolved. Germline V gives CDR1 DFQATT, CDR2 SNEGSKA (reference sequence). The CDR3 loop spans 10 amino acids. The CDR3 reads CSAQSGPRTF. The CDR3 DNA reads TGCAGTGCCCAGTCGGGTCCCCGAACCTTC.

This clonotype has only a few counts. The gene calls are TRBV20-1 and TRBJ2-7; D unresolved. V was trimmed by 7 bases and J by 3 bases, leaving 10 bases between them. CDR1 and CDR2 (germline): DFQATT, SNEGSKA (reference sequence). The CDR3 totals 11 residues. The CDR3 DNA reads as TGCAGTGTAGGGCCCGTCTACGAGCAGTACTTC. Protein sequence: CSVGPVYEQYF.

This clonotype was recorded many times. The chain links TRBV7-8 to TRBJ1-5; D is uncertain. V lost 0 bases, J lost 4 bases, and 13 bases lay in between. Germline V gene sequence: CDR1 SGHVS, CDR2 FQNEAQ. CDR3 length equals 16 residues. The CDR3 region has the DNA TGTGCCAGCAGCTTAGCGCCGGGGTGGACGAATCAGCCCCAGCATTTT. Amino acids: CASSLAPGWTNQPQHF.

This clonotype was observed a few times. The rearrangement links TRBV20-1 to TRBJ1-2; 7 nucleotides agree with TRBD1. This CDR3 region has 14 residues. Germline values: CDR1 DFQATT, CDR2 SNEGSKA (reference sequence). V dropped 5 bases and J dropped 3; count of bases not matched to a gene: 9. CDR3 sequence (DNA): TGCAGTGCTCTTAGGTCCGGGACAGACTATGGCTACACCTTC. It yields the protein CSALRSGTDYGYTF.

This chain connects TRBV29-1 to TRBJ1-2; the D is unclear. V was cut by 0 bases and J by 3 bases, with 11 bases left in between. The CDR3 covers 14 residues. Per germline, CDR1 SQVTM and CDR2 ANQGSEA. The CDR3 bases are TGCAGCGTTGAAGAAGGAGGGTACCACTATGGCTACACCTTC. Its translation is CSVEEGGYHYGYTF.

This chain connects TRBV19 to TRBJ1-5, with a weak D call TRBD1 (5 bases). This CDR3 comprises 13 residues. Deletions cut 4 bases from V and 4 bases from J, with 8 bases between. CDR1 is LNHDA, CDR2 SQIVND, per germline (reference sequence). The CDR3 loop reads CASSTTENQPQHF. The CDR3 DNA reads TGTGCCAGTAGTACGACAGAAAATCAGCCCCAGCATTTT.

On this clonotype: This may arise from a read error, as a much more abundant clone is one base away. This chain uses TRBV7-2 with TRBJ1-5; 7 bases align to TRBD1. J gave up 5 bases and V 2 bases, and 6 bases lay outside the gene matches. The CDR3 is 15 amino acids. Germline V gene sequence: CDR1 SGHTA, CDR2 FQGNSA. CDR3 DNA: TGTGCCAGCAGCTTATTGGGGACAGAACATCAGCCCCAGCATTTT. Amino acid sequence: CASSLLGTEHQPQHF.

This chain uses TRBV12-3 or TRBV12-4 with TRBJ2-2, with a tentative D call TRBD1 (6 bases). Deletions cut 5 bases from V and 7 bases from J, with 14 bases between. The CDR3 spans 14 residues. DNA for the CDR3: TGTGCCAGCAGTCCGGTGGGGGCTGACGGGGAGCTGTTTTTT. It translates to CASSPVGADGELFF.

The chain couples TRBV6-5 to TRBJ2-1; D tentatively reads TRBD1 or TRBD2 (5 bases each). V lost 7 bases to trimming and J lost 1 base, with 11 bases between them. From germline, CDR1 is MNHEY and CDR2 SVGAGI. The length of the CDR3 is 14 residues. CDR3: CASTPGRSYNEQFF. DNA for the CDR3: TGTGCCAGCACCCCGGGGCGATCCTACAATGAGCAGTTCTTC.

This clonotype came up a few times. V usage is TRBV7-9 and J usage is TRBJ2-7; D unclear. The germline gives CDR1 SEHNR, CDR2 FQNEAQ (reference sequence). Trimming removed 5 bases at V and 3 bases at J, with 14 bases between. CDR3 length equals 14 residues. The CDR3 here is CASSPPAPVYEQYF. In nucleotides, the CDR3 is TGTGCCAGCAGCCCCCCGGCCCCGGTCTACGAGCAGTACTTC.